A single T cell receptor (beta chain) is shown here with its context. What it recognizes is unknown. This sample stems from a study of T cell clones after liver transplantation. Study information: Samples came from ITN030ST, which attempted immunosuppression withdrawal within 2 years of liver transplantation. TCRbeta sequencing after a pre-transplant mixed lymphocyte reaction identified graft-donor-reactive clones, later tracked in post-transplant blood. Study conclusions and caveats: Conclusions were preliminary, with small, heterogeneous patient groups.

CDR1 and CDR2 (germline): MGHRA, YSYEKL. Between the trimmed V and J ends, which lost 2 bases and 4 bases, there was a span of 10 bases. This CDR3 has 14 amino acids. TCRdb's table, derived via immunoSEQ multiplex PCR, lists solely in-frame clones and lacks some. The sample shows 65,000 to 95,000 clones, 80% of them seen only once. Sequences were derived from CD4+ T cells from blood, sampled before liver transplant. The V and J genes are TRBV4-1 and TRBJ2-3; D remains unclear. The origin of this receptor is a human donor who received a liver transplant. The DNA of the CDR3 is TGCGCCAGCAGCCAACTCAATGGCGCAGATACGCAGTATTTT. As protein: CASSQLNGADTQYF.